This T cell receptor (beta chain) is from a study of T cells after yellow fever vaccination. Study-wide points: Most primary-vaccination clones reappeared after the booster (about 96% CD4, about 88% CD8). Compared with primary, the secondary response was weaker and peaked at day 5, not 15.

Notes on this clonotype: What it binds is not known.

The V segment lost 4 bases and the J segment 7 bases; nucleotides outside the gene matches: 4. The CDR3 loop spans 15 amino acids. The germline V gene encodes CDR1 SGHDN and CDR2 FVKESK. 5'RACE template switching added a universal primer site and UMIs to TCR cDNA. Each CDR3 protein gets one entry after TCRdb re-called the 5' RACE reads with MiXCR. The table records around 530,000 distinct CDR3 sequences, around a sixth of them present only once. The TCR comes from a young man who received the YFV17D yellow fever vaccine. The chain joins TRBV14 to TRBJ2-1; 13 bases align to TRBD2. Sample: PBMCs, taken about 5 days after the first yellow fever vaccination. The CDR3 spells CASSRLAGGPNEQFF. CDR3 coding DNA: TGTGCCAGCAGCCGACTAGCGGGGGGCCCGAATGAGCAGTTCTTC.